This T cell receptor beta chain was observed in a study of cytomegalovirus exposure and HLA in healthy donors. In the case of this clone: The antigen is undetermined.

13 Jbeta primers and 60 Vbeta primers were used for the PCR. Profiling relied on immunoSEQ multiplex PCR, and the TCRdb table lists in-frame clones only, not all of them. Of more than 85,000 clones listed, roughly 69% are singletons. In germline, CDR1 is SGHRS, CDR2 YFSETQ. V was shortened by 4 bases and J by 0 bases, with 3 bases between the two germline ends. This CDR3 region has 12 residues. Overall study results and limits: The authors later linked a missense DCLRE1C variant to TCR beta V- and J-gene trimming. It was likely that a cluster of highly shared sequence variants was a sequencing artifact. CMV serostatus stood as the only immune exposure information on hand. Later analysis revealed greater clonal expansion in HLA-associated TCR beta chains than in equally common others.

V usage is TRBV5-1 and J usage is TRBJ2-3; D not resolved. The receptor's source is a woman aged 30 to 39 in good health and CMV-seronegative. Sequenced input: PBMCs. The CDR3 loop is CASSRSTDTQYF. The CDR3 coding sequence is TGCGCCAGCAGCCGGAGCACAGATACGCAGTATTTT.